The T cell receptor (beta chain) described here comes from a study of T cells in Graves' hyperthyroidism and ophthalmopathy. Uncontrolled infection, other autoimmune disease, pregnancy or lactation excluded patients. Any symptoms of ophthalmopathy came after the first hyperthyroidism diagnosis, from which the blood sample dates. From 9 to 10 ml of fresh peripheral blood, PBMCs were isolated. Amplification of TCR beta CDR3 regions was performed using RNA transcripts as template. First-round RT-PCR of the TCR CDR3 relied on the HTBI primer set. TCRdb called the multiplex PCR reads again in MiXCR, with one record for every CDR3 protein. The table lists 650,000 to 850,000 distinct CDR3 sequences, 18% of them singletons. This clonotype was seen at least ten times. Its antigen remains unknown. Findings of the study overall: The model forecast ophthalmopathy, anticipating it by a median approximately 6 months before onset.

The CDR3 covers 14 residues. V was cut by 3 bases and J by 2 bases, with 8 bases left in between. Sequenced input: blood. The receptor was derived from a woman aged 45-65 years with Graves' hyperthyroidism that later progressed to Graves' ophthalmopathy. The chain combines TRBV12-3 or TRBV12-4 with TRBJ1-5; D gene unclear. The CDR3: CASSFLSGNQPQHF. The CDR3 coding sequence is TGTGCCAGCAGTTTTCTGAGTGGCAATCAGCCCCAGCATTTT.